What follows are 16 T cell receptor beta chains derived from one specimen sequenced in a study of spatial heterogeneity in lung cancer. Each CDR3 protein gets one entry after TCRdb re-called the 5' RACE reads with MiXCR. The data show about 2,900 distinct CDR3 sequences, 18% seen once. Time point given: sample taken at primary tumor resection. The sample in question was normal lung tissue next to the tumor, obtained at surgery. These receptor sequences come from a male donor with early-stage non-small cell lung cancer.

This clonotype is judged medium-sized. This chain uses TRBV6-5 with TRBJ2-7; TRBD2 matches 12 bases. V was pared by 5 bases and J by 3 bases, with 5 bases of the junction left unmatched. CDR1 and CDR2 (germline): MNHEY, SVGAGI. This CDR3 spans 15 amino acids. The DNA for the CDR3 is TGTGCCAGCAGTAATCTAGCGGGGGGGCGCTACGAGCAGTACTTC. Its translation: CASSNLAGGRYEQYF.

In the case of this clonotype: A much larger clone differs from this one at a single base, so this may be a read error. The chain recombines TRBV5-6 with TRBJ2-3, with D perhaps assigned TRBD1 or TRBD2 (5 bases each). Germline assignment: CDR1 SGHDT and CDR2 YYEEEE. The CDR3 covers 16 residues. Here the CDR3 DNA reads TGTGTCAGCAGCGGATTGGTGGGGCCAAGCACAGATACGCAGTATTTT. This gives the protein CVSSGLVGPSTDTQYF. Variable domain in full (rest from reference TRBV5-6 and TRBJ2-3): DAGVTQSPTHLIKTRGQQVTLRCSPKSGHDTVSWYQQALGQGPQFIFQYYEEEERQRGNFPDRFSGHQFPNYSSELNVNALLLGDSALYLCVSSGLVGPSTDTQYFGPGTRLTVL.

This clonotype is termed medium-sized. The rearrangement uses TRBV5-6 and TRBJ2-5, with TRBD2 matching 14 bases. V dropped 2 bases and J dropped 4; count of bases not matched to a gene: 1. Germline-derived CDR1 and CDR2 are SGHDT and YYEEEE. This CDR3 region has 15 residues. The CDR3 coding sequence is TGTGCCAGCAGCTTCGGACTAGCGGGGGGAGAGACCCAGTACTTC. Its protein product is CASSFGLAGGETQYF.

The V call is TRBV2, the J call TRBJ2-1; 8 bases map to TRBD2. In germline, CDR1 is SNHLY, CDR2 FYNNEI. This CDR3 contains 12 residues. The J segment lost 8 bases and the V segment lost 5 bases, leaving 2 bases of the junction unmatched. CDR3 region: CASSSGGDEQFF. CDR3 bases: TGTGCCAGCAGTTCCGGGGGGGATGAGCAGTTCTTC.

A single count supports this clonotype. The rearrangement joins TRBV20-1 to TRBJ2-2, with 8 bases identical to TRBD1. The ends lost 3 bases at V and 7 bases at J; junction bases unmatched: 7. The CDR3 loop spans 14 amino acids. Germline-derived CDR1 and CDR2 are DFQATT and SNEGSKA (reference sequence). The CDR3 loop reads CSASRTGLVGELFF. In DNA form, the CDR3 reads TGCAGTGCTAGTCGGACAGGGCTTGTCGGGGAGCTGTTTTTT.

This clonotype occurred a few times. This could be a read error, since a much larger clone is one nucleotide away. The chain links TRBV10-3 to TRBJ1-5; D gene ambiguous. Gene TRBJ2-3 matches the end of the DNA better, so the J call may be wrong. CDR3 size: 10 residues. Germline V gene sequence: CDR1 ENHRY, CDR2 SYGVKD. The chain's CDR3 is CATPYQPQYF. DNA for the CDR3: TGTGCCACCCCGTATCAGCCCCAGTATTTT.

This clonotype was observed a handful of times. The gene calls are TRBV7-2 and TRBJ2-5; D uncertain. The germline gives CDR1 SGHTA, CDR2 FQGNSA. The V and J ends lost 2 bases and 4 bases respectively, with 11 bases between them. The CDR3 totals 14 residues. The chain's CDR3 is CASSLQDGTETQYF. The CDR3 region has the DNA TGTGCCAGCAGCTTACAGGACGGCACAGAGACCCAGTACTTC.

This clonotype is labeled medium-sized (0.01 to 0.1%). This chain uses TRBV11-3 with TRBJ2-5, with 10 bases matching TRBD1. The CDR3 length is 15 residues. With 5 bases clipped from V and 5 bases from J, the junction kept 8 bases outside the gene matches. Per germline, CDR1 SGHNT and CDR2 YENEEA. CDR3 nucleotide sequence: TGTGCCAGCAGCGCCGGGACAGGGGATGGGGAGACCCAGTACTTC. Amino acid sequence: CASSAGTGDGETQYF.

In its sample, this clonotype ranks as medium-sized. The V call is TRBV7-9, the J call TRBJ1-2; D unclear. Deletions cut 0 bases from V and 7 bases from J, with 6 bases between. The CDR3 is made up of 12 amino acids. Germline V gene lookup returns CDR1 SEHNR and CDR2 FQNEAQ (reference sequence). The CDR3 sequence is CASSLAGGGYTF. Here the CDR3 DNA reads TGTGCCAGCAGCTTAGCGGGCGGTGGCTACACCTTC.

The CDR3 protein is CSVDRQVTRAEQFF. In nucleotides, the CDR3 is TGCAGCGTTGATCGACAGGTGACCCGCGCTGAGCAGTTCTTC. V gene TRBV29-1 combines with J gene TRBJ2-1, with D possibly matching TRBD1 (6 bases). The V end lost 3 bases, the J end lost 9 bases, and 18 bases lay between the germline ends. Germline V gene sequence: CDR1 SQVTM, CDR2 ANQGSEA. The CDR3 has 14 residues.

This clonotype was detected only a few times. This chain uses TRBV20-1 with TRBJ2-7; D may be TRBD1 (7 bases). Germline V gives CDR1 DFQATT, CDR2 SNEGSKA (reference sequence). V gave up 3 bases and J gave up 2 bases, with 23 bases separating them. The CDR3 runs 17 residues. CDR3 amino acids: CSASRGGTVFPTYEQYF. The CDR3 DNA sequence: TGCAGTGCTAGCAGGGGCGGGACAGTCTTCCCCACCTACGAGCAGTACTTC.

The chain uses TRBV18 and TRBJ1-4, with D uncertain. V was clipped by 6 bases and J by 1 base, with 9 bases between them. Germline CDR1 KGHSH, CDR2 LQKENI. The CDR3 has 14 residues. CDR3 nucleotide sequence: TGTGCCAGCTCTCTCGCTGGAACTAATGAAAAACTGTTTTTT. The encoded protein is CASSLAGTNEKLFF.

This clonotype is labeled as medium-sized. The V call is TRBV19, the J call TRBJ2-3; D assignment may be TRBD1 or TRBD2 (5 bases each). The CDR3 loop spans 15 amino acids. V was shortened by 6 bases and J by 5 bases, with 18 bases between the two germline ends. Germline lookup yields CDR1 LNHDA and CDR2 SQIVND (reference sequence). This CDR3 reads CASSLEEGSGDTQYF. The CDR3, as DNA: TGTGCCAGTAGCCTAGAAGAGGGGAGTGGAGATACGCAGTATTTT.

This clonotype is medium-sized. The chain is built from TRBV3-1 and TRBJ1-4, with 8 bases fitting TRBD1. V gave up 3 bases and J gave up 8 bases; unmatched junction bases: 5. This CDR3 has 14 amino acids. Germline V CDR1 and CDR2: LGHDT, YNNKEL (reference sequence). The CDR3 nucleotides are TGTGCCAGCAGCCAGGACAGGGCGGAGGAAAAACTGTTTTTT. Residues: CASSQDRAEEKLFF.

By share, this clonotype counts as large (0.1 to 1%). The chain joins TRBV2 to TRBJ2-7, with D possibly TRBD2 on 6 matching bases. Germline V lookup: CDR1 SNHLY, CDR2 FYNNEI. V was trimmed by 3 bases and J by 4 bases, leaving 10 bases between them. The CDR3 is 13 amino acids. Here the CDR3 DNA reads TGTGCCAGCAGTGAGATTCGGGGGTACGAGCAGTACTTC. Its protein product is CASSEIRGYEQYF.

The J gene is TRBJ2-1, the V gene TRBV20-1; no reliable D call. The length of the CDR3 is 12 residues. With 4 bases removed from V and 7 bases from J, the gap between germline ends came to 11 bases. Germline-derived CDR1 and CDR2 are DFQATT and SNEGSKA (reference sequence). The CDR3 DNA reads TGCAGTGCTATACCGGGTGTAAATGAGCAGTTCTTC. Residues: CSAIPGVNEQFF.